The entry that follows covers one T cell receptor (beta chain) sequence. The table came from immunoSEQ multiplex PCR; TCRdb's copy has only in-frame clones and leaves some out. The sample holds a few hundred thousand clones, around 90% seen once. CDR3 length equals 13 residues. In germline, CDR1 is MNHNY, CDR2 SVGAGI (reference sequence). Between the trimmed V and J ends, which lost 6 bases and 4 bases, there was a span of 12 bases. The sample originates from a study of Ad26.COV2.S vaccination and SARS-CoV-2 variants. Turning to the study itself: Donor had been placed in the Ad26.COV2.S arm of the COV1001 trial.

Stated treatment: roughly 20 received Ad26.COV2.S at low or high dose, single or two shots; roughly five received placebo; per-sample allocation not given. Sampling happened 63 days after the first vaccine or placebo injection. The specimen was peripheral blood, collected in a trial of Ad26.COV2.S vaccine versus placebo. The origin of this receptor is a person aged 18-60 years who received the Ad26.COV2.S COVID-19 vaccine or a placebo. This rearrangement joins TRBV6-6 to TRBJ1-2; D unresolved. CDR3 in DNA: TGTGCCAGCAGCTTCGACGGGTTCTATGGCTACACCTTC. Translating it yields CASSFDGFYGYTF.